The 26 T cell receptor beta chains listed next were all sequenced from one sample in a study of vaccination effects on CD4 cells after COVID-19. No antigen has been identified for these receptors. Sequencing was performed with immunoSEQ multiplex PCR; in TCRdb, only in-frame clones are kept and a portion is missing. The sample includes about 34,000 clones, around 73% of them seen just once. ViraFEST used viral peptide pools to expand antigen-specific CD4+ T cells before sequencing. Upon completion of about eleven days in culture, CD4+ T cells were isolated. Vaccinees lacked prior SARS-CoV-2 infection and tested negative for nucleocapsid antibodies. This sample comprised CD4+ T cells from PBMCs cultured with HCoV-OC43 spike peptides, obtained before COVID-19 vaccination. Sample subset: HCoV-OC43 spike overlapping peptide pool stimulation. The receptor set was obtained from a human donor who received a COVID-19 vaccine.

CDR3 nucleotide sequence: TGTGCCAGTAATGGGGGGACTCCCTATGGCTACACCTTC. Protein sequence: CASNGGTPYGYTF. The chain is built from TRBV19 and TRBJ1-2, with D possibly matching TRBD1 (5 bases). Germline-derived CDR1 and CDR2 are LNHDA and SQIVND (reference sequence). The length of the CDR3 is 13 residues. V dropped 7 bases and J dropped 4 bases, with 13 bases sitting between them.

Only a few counts were recorded for this clone. The genes are TRBV28 and TRBJ2-5, with D tentatively TRBD1 (6 bases). The CDR3 is 16 amino acids. Germline CDR1 and CDR2: MDHEN and SYDVKM. The V end was cut by 1 base, the J end by 3 bases, with 15 bases between. The CDR3 DNA follows: TGTGCCAGCAGTTTATTGGATGGGACAATAAAAGAGACCCAGTACTTC. This sequence encodes CASSLLDGTIKETQYF.

The chain recombines TRBV9 with TRBJ1-1; D is possibly TRBD1 (5 bases). Germline CDR1 and CDR2: SGDLS and YYNGEE. Deletions cut 0 bases from V and 10 bases from J, with 13 bases between. The CDR3 is 13 amino acids. CDR3: CASSVEGTGRAFF. The CDR3, as DNA: TGTGCCAGCAGCGTAGAAGGGACCGGACGAGCTTTCTTT. Full variable domain (remainder filled in from reference TRBV9 and TRBJ1-1): DSGVTQTPKHLITATGQRVTLRCSPRSGDLSVYWYQQSLDQGLQFLIQYYNGEERAKGNILERFSAQQFPDLHSELNLSSLELGDSALYFCASSVEGTGRAFFGQGTRLTVV.

This clone has a handful of counts. V gene TRBV27 combines with J gene TRBJ2-7; 9 bases match TRBD2. Trimming at V came to 6 bases and at J to 2 bases, leaving 8 bases not matched to a gene. The CDR3 extends over 15 amino acids. Germline CDR1 MNHEY, CDR2 SMNVEV (reference sequence). The CDR3 nucleotides are TGTGCCAGCAGACGGGGAGCGGGAGGTACCTACGAGCAGTACTTC. Protein sequence: CASRRGAGGTYEQYF.

The chain carries TRBV7-9 and TRBJ1-1, with a possible D match to TRBD1 (5 bases). With 1 base removed from V and 10 bases from J, the gap between germline ends came to 13 bases. Germline assignment: CDR1 SEHNR and CDR2 FQNEAQ (reference sequence). CDR3 length equals 13 residues. Here the CDR3 DNA reads TGTGCCAGCAGCTTAGACGCAGGGAGTTTAGCTTTCTTT. Translation: CASSLDAGSLAFF.

The rearrangement uses TRBV9 and TRBJ1-1; D gene unclear. V was trimmed by 4 bases and J by 0 bases, leaving 7 bases between them. This CDR3 is 13 amino acids long. The germline V gene has CDR1 SGDLS and CDR2 YYNGEE. CDR3 protein: CASSPNMNTEAFF. In DNA form, the CDR3 reads TGTGCCAGCAGCCCTAATATGAACACTGAAGCTTTCTTT. Supplemented by reference TRBV9 and TRBJ1-1, the full variable domain reads DSGVTQTPKHLITATGQRVTLRCSPRSGDLSVYWYQQSLDQGLQFLIQYYNGEERAKGNILERFSAQQFPDLHSELNLSSLELGDSALYFCASSPNMNTEAFFGQGTRLTVV.

The genes are TRBV2 and TRBJ2-5; a possible D gene is TRBD1 (6 bases). Trimming stripped 5 bases from V and 2 bases from J, with 15 bases between. The CDR3 spans 15 residues. The germline gives CDR1 SNHLY, CDR2 FYNNEI. Here the CDR3 DNA reads TGTGCCAGCAGTTTCCGGGACATTAATCAAGAGACCCAGTACTTC. Translation gives CASSFRDINQETQYF.

V gene TRBV20-1 combines with J gene TRBJ1-5; D remains ambiguous. Germline CDR1 DFQATT, CDR2 SNEGSKA (reference sequence). Trimming shortened V by 3 bases and J by 3 bases, and 6 bases separated the two germline ends. The CDR3 extends over 12 amino acids. CDR3 region: CSASQPNQPQHF. CDR3 nucleotide sequence: TGCAGTGCTAGTCAGCCCAATCAGCCCCAGCATTTT.

This clone was counted a single time. The chain joins TRBV6-6 to TRBJ1-1; possible D gene TRBD1, 6 bases. The CDR3 has 17 residues. Germline lookup yields CDR1 MNHNY and CDR2 SVGAGI (reference sequence). Trimming cost V 5 bases and J 1 base, with 20 bases left between them. The CDR3 region is CASSRYKPMTGNTEAFF. CDR3 sequence (DNA): TGTGCCAGCAGTCGTTATAAACCCATGACAGGGAACACTGAAGCTTTCTTT.

V usage is TRBV11-1 and J usage is TRBJ2-3, with D perhaps TRBD1 or TRBD2 (6 bases each). CDR1 is SGHAT, CDR2 FQDESV, per germline (reference sequence). With 2 bases removed from V and 5 bases from J, the gap between germline ends came to 11 bases. The CDR3 spans 14 residues. Written as DNA, the CDR3 is TGTGCCAGCAGCTTACCGGGGGCCATAGATACGCAGTATTTT. It translates to CASSLPGAIDTQYF.

V and J are TRBV6-5 and TRBJ2-5; D may be TRBD1 (5 bases). The CDR3 has 13 residues. CDR1 MNHEY and CDR2 SVGAGI come from the germline V gene. The V gene lost 7 bases and the J gene lost 3 bases, with 12 bases spanning the gap. In DNA form, the CDR3 reads TGTGCCAGCACCAAGACAGATGAAGAGACCCAGTACTTC. Its translation is CASTKTDEETQYF.

J is TRBJ1-5 and V is TRBV28; unclear D gene. V gave up 2 bases and J gave up 6 bases, with 5 bases separating them. CDR3 length: 12 residues. Germline assignment: CDR1 MDHEN and CDR2 SYDVKM. The CDR3, as DNA: TGTGCCAGCAGTTTAGTAGGTCAGCCCCAGCATTTT. This codes for CASSLVGQPQHF.

The chain has TRBV27 and TRBJ2-7, with 11 bases that match TRBD2. This CDR3 contains 14 residues. The V gene's germline CDR1 is MNHEY and CDR2 SMNVEV (reference sequence). The V gene end was trimmed by 6 bases and the J gene end by 3 bases; junction bases not matched to a gene: 4. The CDR3 DNA reads as TGTGCCAGCAGACCCCTAGCGGGAGGCTACGAGCAGTACTTC. Amino acid sequence: CASRPLAGGYEQYF.

The chain has TRBV6-5 and TRBJ1-2; tentative D call: TRBD1 (6 bases). The V gene lost 5 bases and the J gene lost 8 bases, with 21 bases spanning the gap. Per the germline V gene, CDR1 is MNHEY and CDR2 is SVGAGI. The CDR3 runs 15 residues. Here the CDR3 reads CASSRLGGGARGYTF. Here the CDR3 DNA reads TGTGCCAGCAGTCGACTCGGGGGGGGCGCGCGGGGCTACACCTTC.

The J gene is TRBJ2-2, the V gene TRBV6-5, with 7 bases fitting TRBD2. The ends lost 6 bases at V and 1 base at J; junction bases unmatched: 2. The CDR3 runs 14 residues. Germline lookup yields CDR1 MNHEY and CDR2 SVGAGI. The CDR3: CASRRGKNTGELFF. In DNA form, the CDR3 reads TGTGCCAGCAGGCGGGGGAAGAACACCGGGGAGCTGTTTTTT.

This clone was picked up a small number of times. The chain couples TRBV6-1 to TRBJ2-7; 8 bases map to TRBD1. CDR1 and CDR2 from the germline V gene are MNHNS and SASEGT. The CDR3 is 16 amino acids. J gave up 7 bases and V 4 bases, and 15 bases lay outside the gene matches. Written as DNA, the CDR3 is TGTGCCAGCAGTGGGTTGGCCGGGACAGGCCGCTTGGAGCAGTACTTC. Encoded protein: CASSGLAGTGRLEQYF.

This chain links TRBV9 with TRBJ2-2, with D perhaps given as TRBD1 or TRBD2 (5 bases each). The germline gives CDR1 SGDLS, CDR2 YYNGEE. This CDR3 is built from 13 residues. Trimming pared 4 bases from V and 6 bases from J, leaving 10 bases between. The CDR3 DNA reads as TGTGCCAGCAGCACTGGGGACGCCGGGGAGCTGTTTTTT. As protein: CASSTGDAGELFF.

The chain couples TRBV6-5 to TRBJ2-4; 7 bases fit TRBD1. Germline-derived CDR1 and CDR2 are MNHEY and SVGAGI. Losses at the gene ends were 0 bases for V and 2 bases for J; bases not matched to a gene: 4. This CDR3 has 16 amino acids. The CDR3 bases are TGTGCCAGCAGTTACTCTACGACAGGGTCCAAAAACATTCAGTACTTC. It is translated as CASSYSTTGSKNIQYF.

The chain carries TRBV6-5 and TRBJ1-1; no firm D call. CDR1 is MNHEY and CDR2 is SVGAGI in the germline V gene. The CDR3 contains 12 residues. Trimming stripped 7 bases from V and 0 bases from J, with 6 bases between. CDR3 in amino acids: CASKSVNTEAFF. For the CDR3, the DNA is TGTGCCAGCAAGTCAGTGAACACTGAAGCTTTCTTT.

The gene calls are TRBV29-1 and TRBJ2-7, with D hard to call. This CDR3 has 13 residues. The V gene lost 3 bases and the J gene lost 0 bases, with 9 bases spanning the gap. CDR1 and CDR2 from the germline V gene are SQVTM and ANQGSEA. CDR3: CSVDGISSYEQYF. The DNA for the CDR3 is TGCAGCGTTGATGGAATCTCCTCCTACGAGCAGTACTTC.

A few counts support this clone. The rearrangement links TRBV9 to TRBJ1-2; TRBD1 is a possible D gene (5 bases). The CDR3 length is 11 residues. Germline CDR1 and CDR2: SGDLS and YYNGEE. Trimming stripped 0 bases from V and 14 bases from J, with 11 bases between. The CDR3 loop is CASSVVRTCTF. In nucleotides, the CDR3 is TGTGCCAGCAGCGTAGTTAGGACATGTACCTTC.

V usage is TRBV5-1 and J usage is TRBJ2-3, with D unclear. This CDR3 spans 15 amino acids. Germline V gene lookup returns CDR1 SGHRS and CDR2 YFSETQ. Trimming cost V 3 bases and J 0 bases, with 11 bases left between them. The CDR3 loop reads CASSSPGSSTDTQYF. CDR3 coding DNA: TGCGCCAGCAGCTCCCCCGGAAGCAGCACAGATACGCAGTATTTT.

The rearrangement links TRBV10-3 to TRBJ1-6; D gene unclear. This CDR3 region has 13 residues. Trimming left V 0 bases short and J 6 bases short, with 3 bases between. The germline V gene has CDR1 ENHRY and CDR2 SYGVKD. CDR3 in amino acids: CAISESPNSPLHF. Written as DNA, the CDR3 is TGTGCCATCAGTGAGTCGCCTAATTCACCCCTCCACTTT.

V and J are TRBV5-1 and TRBJ1-6; 9 bases are a match to TRBD1. There are 17 residues in the CDR3. Germline lookup yields CDR1 SGHRS and CDR2 YFSETQ. The J segment lost 7 bases and the V segment lost 2 bases, leaving 10 bases of the junction unmatched. CDR3 sequence: CASSLPRGQGMNSPLHF. The CDR3 DNA reads as TGCGCCAGCAGCTTACCCCGAGGACAGGGGATGAATTCACCCCTCCACTTT.

The chain has TRBV7-9 and TRBJ1-1, with a tentative D call TRBD1 (6 bases). The V gene lost 1 base and the J gene lost 1 base, with 13 bases spanning the gap. CDR3 length equals 16 residues. In germline, CDR1 is SEHNR, CDR2 FQNEAQ (reference sequence). CDR3 region: CASSLVRGSENTEAFF. The CDR3 DNA reads as TGTGCCAGCAGCTTAGTCAGGGGATCCGAGAACACTGAAGCTTTCTTT.

The chain is built from TRBV11-2 and TRBJ1-4, with no clear D. Looked up from germline, CDR1 is SGHAT and CDR2 is FQNNGV. V was shortened by 0 bases and J by 14 bases, with 13 bases between the two germline ends. This CDR3 is built from 13 residues. CDR3 amino acids: CASSLDPGSGLFF. The CDR3 nucleotides are TGTGCCAGCAGCTTAGATCCGGGTTCGGGGCTGTTTTTT.